The 14 T cell receptor beta chains in this list originate from one sample, sequenced in a study of blood T cell repertoires in COVID-19 (dated by TCRdb to the early 2020s). Library preparation employed the immunoSEQ multiplex PCR assay. This is the immuneACCESS table as TCRdb keeps it, with only in-frame sequences that have V and J called. A part of the clones is gone; compared with another copy, unresolved V genes explain less than half, and the rest is unexplained. Within this sample are 44,000 or so clones, with about four fifths of them counted one time only. The ten largest clones capture around 4.5% of the sample. The sample was peripheral blood. The receptors were gathered from a man in his fifties with active COVID-19.

This clone was recorded only once. This chain links TRBV7-6 with TRBJ1-5; D is ambiguous. The CDR3 loop spans 18 amino acids. The V gene lost 5 bases and the J gene lost 3 bases, with 23 bases spanning the gap. The germline V gene encodes CDR1 SGHVS and CDR2 FNYEAQ. The CDR3 DNA follows: TGTGCCAGCAGCCTCCTTCCCCCCCAACAGATAACCAATCAGCCCCAGCATTTT. This encodes CASSLLPPQQITNQPQHF. The full variable domain, completed using reference TRBV7-6 and TRBJ1-5, is GAGVSQSPRYKVTKRGQDVALRCDPISGHVSLYWYRQALGQGPEFLTYFNYEAQQDKSGLPNDRFSAERPEGSISTLTIQRTEQRDSAMYRCASSLLPPQQITNQPQHFGDGTRLSIL.

The rearrangement links TRBV5-1 to TRBJ2-7; D ambiguous. CDR1 and CDR2 (germline): SGHRS, YFSETQ. The CDR3 consists of 12 residues. Trimming stripped 5 bases from V and 3 bases from J, with 9 bases between. CDR3 in DNA: TGCGCCAGCAGGACCGACAACTACGAGCAGTACTTC. Protein product: CASRTDNYEQYF.

The CDR3 here is CASSKAQRSNTEAFF. The CDR3 DNA reads TGTGCCAGCAGCAAAGCACAGCGGAGCAACACTGAAGCTTTCTTT. This chain joins TRBV7-9 and TRBJ1-1; D not resolved. The CDR3 totals 15 residues. Looked up from germline, CDR1 is SEHNR and CDR2 is FQNEAQ (reference sequence). Trimming pared 5 bases from V and 2 bases from J, leaving 15 bases between.

This chain connects TRBV6-5 to TRBJ2-7; D may be TRBD1 (6 bases). The CDR3 consists of 15 residues. The V gene's germline CDR1 is MNHEY and CDR2 SVGAGI. V lost 2 bases, J lost 1 base, and 12 bases lay in between. The CDR3 bases are TGTGCCAGCAGTTACGACGGGACACCTTCCTACGAGCAGTACTTC. Translated, it gives CASSYDGTPSYEQYF.

This rearrangement joins TRBV5-1 to TRBJ1-2; 7 bases are shared with TRBD1. The CDR3 contains 13 residues. V trimming: 0 bases; J trimming: 6 bases; junction bases outside the gene matches: 2. The V gene's germline CDR1 is SGHRS and CDR2 YFSETQ. In DNA, the CDR3 is TGCGCCAGCAGCTTGGCGGGGACAGATGGCTACACCTTC. This gives the protein CASSLAGTDGYTF.

The gene calls are TRBV15 and TRBJ1-4; D perhaps matches TRBD1 (6 bases). This CDR3 has 15 residues. Germline V gene data show CDR1 as LNHNV and CDR2 as YYDKDF (reference sequence). Trimming took off 0 bases at V and 6 bases at J, with 11 bases between the two ends. The CDR3 sequence: CATSREGARYEKLFF. The CDR3 DNA follows: TGTGCCACCAGCAGAGAGGGGGCCCGGTATGAAAAACTGTTTTTT.

The CDR3 spells CASRPGTDTEAFF. For the CDR3, the DNA is TGTGCCAGCCGTCCTGGGACAGACACTGAAGCTTTCTTT. The chain has TRBV7-8 and TRBJ1-1, with 7 bases fitting TRBD1. After removal of 8 bases from V and 3 bases from J, the junction contained 6 bases not matched to a gene. This CDR3 region has 13 residues. Per germline, CDR1 SGHVS and CDR2 FQNEAQ.

The chain is built from TRBV6-1 and TRBJ2-3; 12 bases are a match to TRBD2. CDR1 is MNHNS, CDR2 SASEGT, per germline. The J segment lost 5 bases and the V segment lost 2 bases, leaving 11 bases of the junction unmatched. The CDR3 is 18 amino acids. The DNA for the CDR3 is TGTGCCAGCAGTGAAATTATGGCTAGCGGGGGGGCAGTAGATACGCAGTATTTT. Translated: CASSEIMASGGAVDTQYF.

This clone has just a few counts. V gene TRBV7-8 combines with J gene TRBJ1-5, with 9 bases lining up with TRBD1. CDR3 length: 14 residues. The ends lost 5 bases at V and 4 bases at J; junction bases unmatched: 3. Germline-derived CDR1 and CDR2 are SGHVS and FQNEAQ. Written as DNA, the CDR3 is TGTGCCAGCAGCCGACAGGGGGGAAATCAGCCCCAGCATTTT. This codes for CASSRQGGNQPQHF. Supplemented by reference TRBV7-8 and TRBJ1-5, the full variable domain reads GAGVSQSPRYKVAKRGQDVALRCDPISGHVSLFWYQQALGQGPEFLTYFQNEAQLDKSGLPSDRFFAERPEGSVSTLKIQRTQQEDSAVYLCASSRQGGNQPQHFGDGTRLSIL.

This clone was seen only a few times. The V call is TRBV3-1 (or the pseudogene TRBV3-2), the J call TRBJ2-7; D call uncertain. The CDR3 consists of 12 residues. V lost 1 base and J lost 3, with 4 bases in between. Germline V gene lookup returns CDR1 LGHDT and CDR2 YNNKEL (reference sequence). The CDR3 is CASSQVSYEQYF. The CDR3 DNA follows: TGTGCCAGCAGCCAAGTTAGCTACGAGCAGTACTTC.

The J gene is TRBJ2-7, the V gene TRBV4-3; 11 nucleotides agree with TRBD1. With V trimmed by 1 base and J by 12 bases, 8 bases remained unmatched. CDR3 size: 14 residues. From germline, CDR1 is LGHNA and CDR2 YSLEER. The CDR3 spells CASSQGTGGAAAYF. The CDR3 nucleotides are TGCGCCAGCAGCCAAGGGACAGGGGGCGCGGCTGCGTACTTC.

This clone was observed a single time. The chain uses TRBV6-4 and TRBJ2-1; possible D gene TRBD2, 5 bases. Germline V gene lookup returns CDR1 MRHNA and CDR2 SNTAGT. The length of the CDR3 is 13 residues. Trimming removed 4 bases at V and 6 bases at J, with 10 bases between. CDR3 amino acids: CASSASFGNEQFF. The CDR3 region has the DNA TGTGCCAGCAGTGCTAGCTTCGGCAATGAGCAGTTCTTC.

CDR3 bases: TGTGCCAGCAGCCCCTGGACTGGCCTAAGCACTGAAGCTTTCTTT. Amino acids: CASSPWTGLSTEAFF. The genes are TRBV9 and TRBJ1-1, with D hard to call. V was shortened by 4 bases and J by 4 bases, with 17 bases between the two germline ends. Germline CDR1 and CDR2: SGDLS and YYNGEE. This CDR3 region has 15 residues.

V and J are TRBV24-1 and TRBJ2-3; 15 bases are a match to TRBD2. The CDR3 has 16 amino acids. Per the germline V gene, CDR1 is KGHDR and CDR2 is SFDVKD. After removal of 6 bases from V and 3 bases from J, the junction contained 3 bases not matched to a gene. The CDR3 sequence: CATSTGTSGGTDTQYF. The CDR3 coding sequence is TGTGCCACCAGTACCGGGACTAGCGGGGGGACAGATACGCAGTATTTT.